This TCR beta chain was retrieved from a study of identical twins. TCRdb called the 5' RACE reads again in MiXCR, with one record for every CDR3 protein. The data contain approximately 600,000 distinct CDR3 sequences, more than 9% of them singletons. Looked up from germline, CDR1 is SQVTM and CDR2 is ANQGSEA. The CDR3 runs 12 residues. Trimming pared 7 bases from V and 5 bases from J, leaving 14 bases between. This sample was also put to use in a study of yellow fever vaccine responses in identical twins.

V usage is TRBV29-1 and J usage is TRBJ2-5, with D maybe TRBD1 (6 bases). This TCR was sampled from a woman aged 18-29 years in good health. Sequenced sample: PBMCs. The CDR3 DNA is TGCAGCGCCGGACCTGGGGGCGAGACCCAGTACTTC. It codes for CSAGPGGETQYF.